The sequence of this TCR beta chain was determined in a study of identical twins (dated by TCRdb to about 2016). At the level of the whole study: The study deep-sequenced TCR alpha and beta repertoires from monozygotic twins, unrelated adults of various ages and cord blood to test whether fetal clonotypes persist. Replicate twin experiments were performed at different times using different library preparation protocols to rule out contamination.

The trim is 2 bases for V and 5 bases for J, with a gap of 5 bases between the germline ends. The CDR3 numbers 11 residues from cysteine through phenylalanine. Only the CDR3 portion is preserved as DNA: 33 bases, with reading frame beginning at the first base. CDR1 and CDR2 are drawn from the germline V gene (reference sequence): SGHKS, YYEKEE. Library preparation used 5' RACE. Sequencer: Illumina HiSeq 2000. A universal primer binding site was added through template switching, and the final cDNA carried a unique molecular identifier so that TCR cDNA molecules could be counted accurately. Specific primers in the conserved constant-segment region were used to synthesize first-strand cDNA for the TCR alpha and beta chains. To control for contamination, every cDNA library was double barcoded, receiving both a SMART-Mk sample barcode and Illumina barcodes. TruSeq adapter sequences, together with Illumina sample barcodes, were added in two successive PCR steps. TCR alpha and beta cDNA libraries were sequenced on the Illumina HiSeq platform with custom primers. In the original analysis: MiGEC was used to process raw reads and extract unique molecular identifiers, and MiXCR was used to find CDR3 positions. Recombination models were inferred per individual with the repgenHMM and IGoR tools using an EM algorithm. Shared clonotypes were analyzed with the tcR package in R, and sharing was normalized by the product of cloneset sizes. To study raw recombination free of thymic and clonal selection effects, out-of-frame nonproductive sequences were analyzed. TCRdb passed the public sequencing reads through fastp at Q25 and MiXCR, retaining productive beta sequences. Under each unique CDR3 protein, matching rows form one entry showing the most common genes and DNA. TCRdb's processing, not the study's, gives the V and J calls here. A total of about 300,000 distinct CDR3 sequences appear in this sample, about 12% of them only once. Approximately 7.9% of the sample is in the top ten clones.

This clonotype was seen ten or more times. Its antigen specificity is not known. No per-base quality is available; no much larger clone lies one base away. Every donor was a healthy Caucasian. Three pairs of female monozygotic twins, all aged about 18 to 30 years, were included in the twin cohort. CD4+ and CD8+ T cell populations were isolated with positive isolation kits from Invitrogen. Study-wide conclusions, independent of this receptor: Compared with coincidental sharing between unrelated individuals, an excess of low generation-probability sequences was observed among out-of-frame TCR alpha sequences shared between twins. The excess sharing between twins in beta out-of-frame sequences was weaker because fewer shared sequences reduced the signal-to-noise ratio. Out-of-frame TCR alpha sharing in monozygotic twins was systematically underestimated by recombination models, whereas sharing between unrelated individuals was in agreement with the recombination models. Fewer insertions were carried by abundant cord blood beta clonotypes, a similar but weaker trend appeared in young adult naive repertoires, and no such trend appeared in memory repertoires. Because the same donors could not be followed over many years, conclusions were based on cross-sectional statistical analysis. Invariant T cells such as MAIT and iNKT could partly confound zero-insertion analyses, though diverse VJ usage argued against this for most clonotypes.

The same data also contributed to another study, on yellow fever vaccine responses in identical twins. The second publication reports: The T cell response to vaccination in identical twins was reported by the authors to appear partly convergent and partly personalized. The study precisely tracked vaccine-responding T cell clones in identical twins.

The sequence was obtained from a woman aged 18-35 years in good health. Specimen: CD8+ T cells sorted from blood. This sequence uses TRBV5-5 and TRBJ2-7; too little of a D gene remains to name it. The base sequence is TGTGCCAGCAGCTTTATGGACGAGCAGTACTTC. This is translated as CASSFMDEQYF. Reference TRBV5-5 and TRBJ2-7 genes cover what lies past the CDR3, so the full variable domain is DAGVTQSPTHLIKTRGQQVTLRCSPISGHKSVSWYQQVLGQGPQFIFQYYEKEERGRGNFPDRFSARQFPNYSSELNVNALLLGDSALYLCASSFMDEQYFGPGTRLTVT.